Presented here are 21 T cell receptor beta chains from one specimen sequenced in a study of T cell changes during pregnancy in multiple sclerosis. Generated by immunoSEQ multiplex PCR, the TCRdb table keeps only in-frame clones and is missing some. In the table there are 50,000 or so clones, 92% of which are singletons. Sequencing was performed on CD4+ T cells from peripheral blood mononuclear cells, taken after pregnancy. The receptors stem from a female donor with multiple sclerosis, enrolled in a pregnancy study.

The CDR3 sequence is CASTDREFSDGGRGGYTF. The CDR3 DNA reads TGCGCCAGCACTGACAGGGAATTTTCGGATGGGGGTCGAGGAGGCTACACCTTC. The V call is TRBV5-1, the J call TRBJ1-2, with 7 positions matching TRBD1. CDR1 and CDR2 from the germline V gene are SGHRS and YFSETQ. Germline trimming cut 6 bases from V and 8 bases from J; bases unmatched to any gene: 25. The CDR3 is made up of 18 amino acids.

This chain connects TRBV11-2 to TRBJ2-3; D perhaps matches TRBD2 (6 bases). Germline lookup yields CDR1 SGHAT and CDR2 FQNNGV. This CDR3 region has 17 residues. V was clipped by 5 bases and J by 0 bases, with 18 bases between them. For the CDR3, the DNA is TGTGCCAGCAGCATCAAACCACCGGGACTGAGCACAGATACGCAGTATTTT. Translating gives CASSIKPPGLSTDTQYF.

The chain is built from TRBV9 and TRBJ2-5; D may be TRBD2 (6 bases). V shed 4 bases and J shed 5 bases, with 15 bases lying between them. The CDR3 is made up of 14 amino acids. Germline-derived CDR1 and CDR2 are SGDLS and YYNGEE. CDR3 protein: CASSPGTSGETQYF. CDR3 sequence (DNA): TGTGCCAGCAGCCCCGGCACCAGCGGGGAGACCCAGTACTTC. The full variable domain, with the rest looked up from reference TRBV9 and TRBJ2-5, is DSGVTQTPKHLITATGQRVTLRCSPRSGDLSVYWYQQSLDQGLQFLIQYYNGEERAKGNILERFSAQQFPDLHSELNLSSLELGDSALYFCASSPGTSGETQYFGPGTRLLVL.

DNA for the CDR3: TGTGCCAGCAGCCCGAGCGCAGGGACAGTCGGCTATGGCTACACCTTC. It specifies CASSPSAGTVGYGYTF. The rearrangement links TRBV13 to TRBJ1-2; 7 bases are shared with TRBD1. Germline trimming cut 5 bases from V and 4 bases from J; bases unmatched to any gene: 13. Germline CDR1 reads PRHDT; CDR2 reads FYEKMQ (reference sequence). The CDR3 runs to 16 residues.

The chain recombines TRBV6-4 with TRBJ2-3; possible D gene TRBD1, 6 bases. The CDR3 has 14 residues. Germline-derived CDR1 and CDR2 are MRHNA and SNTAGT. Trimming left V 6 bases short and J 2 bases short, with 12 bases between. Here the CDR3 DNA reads TGTGCCAGCAGCAGGACAGTCGACACAGATACGCAGTATTTT. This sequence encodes CASSRTVDTDTQYF.

In DNA form, the CDR3 reads TGTGCCAGCAGTTTGTCCTCTAGCGGGAGGGTCTATGAGCAGTTCTTC. It specifies CASSLSSSGRVYEQFF. The V gene is TRBV27, the J gene TRBJ2-1, with 12 bases that match TRBD2. The trim removed 3 bases at V and 8 bases at J, leaving 8 bases unmatched. Germline CDR1 reads MNHEY; CDR2 reads SMNVEV (reference sequence). The CDR3 runs 16 residues.

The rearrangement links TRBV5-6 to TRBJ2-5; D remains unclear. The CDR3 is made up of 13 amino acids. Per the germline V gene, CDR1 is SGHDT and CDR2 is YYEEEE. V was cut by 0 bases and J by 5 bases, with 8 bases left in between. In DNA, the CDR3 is TGTGCCAGCAGCTTGGCTAGGCGGGAGACCCAGTACTTC. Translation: CASSLARRETQYF.

CDR3 protein: CASSLGGDQPQHF. DNA of the CDR3: TGTGCCAGCAGCTTGGGGGGGGATCAGCCCCAGCATTTT. The rearrangement uses TRBV5-6 and TRBJ1-5; a possible D gene is TRBD1 (5 bases). Trimming cost V 0 bases and J 5 bases, with 6 bases left between them. CDR3 length: 13 residues. Germline loops: CDR1 SGHDT, CDR2 YYEEEE. The full variable domain, with the rest looked up from reference TRBV5-6 and TRBJ1-5, is DAGVTQSPTHLIKTRGQQVTLRCSPKSGHDTVSWYQQALGQGPQFIFQYYEEEERQRGNFPDRFSGHQFPNYSSELNVNALLLGDSALYLCASSLGGDQPQHFGDGTRLSIL.

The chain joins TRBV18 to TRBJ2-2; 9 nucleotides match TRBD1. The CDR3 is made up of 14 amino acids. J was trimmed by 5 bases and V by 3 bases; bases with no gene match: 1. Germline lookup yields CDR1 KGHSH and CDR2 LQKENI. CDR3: CASSPGQGTGELFF. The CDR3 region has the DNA TGTGCCAGCTCACCGGGACAGGGAACCGGGGAGCTGTTTTTT. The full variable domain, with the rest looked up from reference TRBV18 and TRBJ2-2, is NAGVMQNPRHLVRRRGQEARLRCSPMKGHSHVYWYRQLPEEGLKFMVYLQKENIIDESGMPKERFSAEFPKEGPSILRIQQVVRGDSAAYFCASSPGQGTGELFFGEGSRLTVL.

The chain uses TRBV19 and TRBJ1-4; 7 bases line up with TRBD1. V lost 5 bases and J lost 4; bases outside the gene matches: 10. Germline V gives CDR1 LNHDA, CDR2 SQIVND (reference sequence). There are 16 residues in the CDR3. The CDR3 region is CASSLTGQVLNEKLFF. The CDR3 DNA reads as TGTGCCAGTAGTCTCACTGGACAGGTACTTAATGAAAAACTGTTTTTT.

Here the CDR3 DNA reads TGCGCCAGCAGCTTAGTGCGGGTCGACTACGAGCAGTACTTC. This codes for CASSLVRVDYEQYF. The gene calls are TRBV5-1 and TRBJ2-7; tentative D call: TRBD2 (5 bases). The germline gives CDR1 SGHRS, CDR2 YFSETQ. This CDR3 comprises 14 residues. The V end was cut by 2 bases, the J end by 3 bases, with 12 bases between. Full variable domain (rest looked up from reference TRBV5-1 and TRBJ2-7): KAGVTQTPRYLIKTRGQQVTLSCSPISGHRSVSWYQQTPGQGLQFLFEYFSETQRNKGNFPGRFSGRQFSNSRSEMNVSTLELGDSALYLCASSLVRVDYEQYFGPGTRLTVT.

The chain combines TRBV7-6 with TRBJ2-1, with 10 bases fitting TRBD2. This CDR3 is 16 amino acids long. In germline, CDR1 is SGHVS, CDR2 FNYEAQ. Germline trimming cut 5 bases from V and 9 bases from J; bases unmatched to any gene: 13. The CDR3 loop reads CASSPQTSGLTAEQFF. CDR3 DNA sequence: TGTGCCAGCAGCCCCCAGACTAGCGGGTTGACGGCTGAGCAGTTCTTC. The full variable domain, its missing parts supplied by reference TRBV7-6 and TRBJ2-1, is GAGVSQSPRYKVTKRGQDVALRCDPISGHVSLYWYRQALGQGPEFLTYFNYEAQQDKSGLPNDRFSAERPEGSISTLTIQRTEQRDSAMYRCASSPQTSGLTAEQFFGPGTRLTVL.

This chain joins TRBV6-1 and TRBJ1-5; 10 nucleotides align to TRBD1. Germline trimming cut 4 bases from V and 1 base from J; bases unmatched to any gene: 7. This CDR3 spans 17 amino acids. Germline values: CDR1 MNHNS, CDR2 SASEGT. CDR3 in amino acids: CASSVSTGGVSNQPQHF. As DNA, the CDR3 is TGTGCCAGCAGTGTCTCGACAGGGGGCGTGAGCAATCAGCCCCAGCATTTT.

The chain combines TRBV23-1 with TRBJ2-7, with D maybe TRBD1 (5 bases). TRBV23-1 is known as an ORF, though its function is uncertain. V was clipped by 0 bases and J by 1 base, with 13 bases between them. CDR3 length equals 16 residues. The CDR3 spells CASSQSLRDMSYEQYF. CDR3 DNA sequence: TGCGCCAGCAGTCAATCGCTCAGGGATATGTCCTACGAGCAGTACTTC.

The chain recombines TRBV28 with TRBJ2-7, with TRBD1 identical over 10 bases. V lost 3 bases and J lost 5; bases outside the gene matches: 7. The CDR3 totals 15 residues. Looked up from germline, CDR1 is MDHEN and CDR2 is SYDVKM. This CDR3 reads CASSFPGTGVHEQYF. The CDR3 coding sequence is TGTGCCAGCAGTTTCCCCGGGACAGGGGTCCACGAGCAGTACTTC.

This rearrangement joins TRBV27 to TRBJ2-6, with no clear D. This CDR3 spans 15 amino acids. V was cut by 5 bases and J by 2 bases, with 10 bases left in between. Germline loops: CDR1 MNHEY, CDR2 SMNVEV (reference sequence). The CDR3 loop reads CASSITKPGANVLTF. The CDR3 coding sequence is TGTGCCAGCAGTATAACTAAACCTGGGGCCAACGTCCTGACTTTC.

CDR3 sequence: CASSLIGGSVGYTF. The CDR3, as DNA: TGTGCCAGCAGCTTAATTGGGGGCAGCGTTGGCTACACCTTC. This sequence joins TRBV7-3 and TRBJ1-2, with D tentatively TRBD1 (6 bases). CDR1 and CDR2 (germline): SGHTA, FQGTGA. Deletions cut 1 base from V and 7 bases from J, with 13 bases between. The length of the CDR3 is 14 residues.

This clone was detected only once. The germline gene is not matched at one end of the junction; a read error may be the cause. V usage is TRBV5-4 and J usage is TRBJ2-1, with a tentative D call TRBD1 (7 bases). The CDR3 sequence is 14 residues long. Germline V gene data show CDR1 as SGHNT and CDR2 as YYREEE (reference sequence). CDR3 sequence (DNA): TGTGCCGGCAGCCCGGGGGACAGATGGAATGAGCAGTTCTTC. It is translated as CAGSPGDRWNEQFF.

The CDR3 nucleotides read TGTGCCAGCAGCAGGACTGGCTCCTACGAGCAGTACTTC. Translation gives CASSRTGSYEQYF. The chain combines TRBV5-5 with TRBJ2-7; D possibly corresponds to TRBD2 (5 bases). The CDR3 sequence is 13 residues long. Trimming left V 4 bases short and J 0 bases short, with 8 bases between. Looked up from germline, CDR1 is SGHKS and CDR2 is YYEKEE (reference sequence).

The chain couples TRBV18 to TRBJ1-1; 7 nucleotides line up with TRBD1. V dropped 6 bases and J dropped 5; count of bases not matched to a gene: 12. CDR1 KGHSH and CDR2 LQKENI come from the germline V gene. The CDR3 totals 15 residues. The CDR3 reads CASSPRQGVVTEAFF. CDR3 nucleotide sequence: TGTGCCAGCTCCCCCCGACAGGGTGTCGTAACTGAAGCTTTCTTT.

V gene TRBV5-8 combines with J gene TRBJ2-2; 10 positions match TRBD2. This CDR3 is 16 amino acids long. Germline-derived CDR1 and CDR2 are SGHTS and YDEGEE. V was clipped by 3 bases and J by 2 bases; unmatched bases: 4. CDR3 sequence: CASSWSGRANTGELFF. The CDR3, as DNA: TGTGCCAGCAGCTGGAGCGGGAGGGCAAACACCGGGGAGCTGTTTTTT.